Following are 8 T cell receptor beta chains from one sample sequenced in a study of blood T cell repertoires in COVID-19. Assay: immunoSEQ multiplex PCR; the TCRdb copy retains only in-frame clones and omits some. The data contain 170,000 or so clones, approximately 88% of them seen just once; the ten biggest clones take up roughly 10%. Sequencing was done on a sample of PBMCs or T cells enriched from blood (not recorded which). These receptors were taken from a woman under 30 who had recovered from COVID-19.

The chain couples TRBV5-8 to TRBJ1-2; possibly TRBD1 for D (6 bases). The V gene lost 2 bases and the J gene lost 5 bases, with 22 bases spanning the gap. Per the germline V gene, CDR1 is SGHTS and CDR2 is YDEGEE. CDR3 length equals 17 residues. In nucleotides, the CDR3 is TGTGCCAGCAGCTTTGAGTTCGTGGGAACAGGGCGTTATGGCTACACCTTC. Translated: CASSFEFVGTGRYGYTF. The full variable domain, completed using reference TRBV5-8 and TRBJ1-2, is EAGVTQSPTHLIKTRGQQATLRCSPISGHTSVYWYQQALGLGLQFLLWYDEGEERNRGNFPPRFSGRQFPNYSSELNVNALELEDSALYLCASSFEFVGTGRYGYTFGSGTRLTVV.

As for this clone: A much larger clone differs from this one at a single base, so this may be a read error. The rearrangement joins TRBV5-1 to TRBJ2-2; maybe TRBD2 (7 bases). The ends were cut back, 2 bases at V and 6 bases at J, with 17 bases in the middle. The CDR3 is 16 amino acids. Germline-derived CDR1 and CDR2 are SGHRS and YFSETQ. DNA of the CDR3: TGCGCCAGCAGCTTCGGAGGGGGGGGTTCCGCCGGGGAGCTGTTTTTT. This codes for CASSFGGGGSAGELFF. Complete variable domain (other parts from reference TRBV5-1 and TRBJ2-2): KAGVTQTPRYLIKTRGQQVTLSCSPISGHRSVSWYQQTPGQGLQFLFEYFSETQRNKGNFPGRFSGRQFSNSRSEMNVSTLELGDSALYLCASSFGGGGSAGELFFGEGSRLTVL.

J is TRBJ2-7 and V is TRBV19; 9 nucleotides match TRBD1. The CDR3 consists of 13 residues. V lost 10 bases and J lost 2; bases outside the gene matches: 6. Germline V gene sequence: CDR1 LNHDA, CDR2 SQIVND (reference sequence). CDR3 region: CATTGTGTYEQYF. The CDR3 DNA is TGTGCCACGACGGGGACAGGGACCTACGAGCAGTACTTC.

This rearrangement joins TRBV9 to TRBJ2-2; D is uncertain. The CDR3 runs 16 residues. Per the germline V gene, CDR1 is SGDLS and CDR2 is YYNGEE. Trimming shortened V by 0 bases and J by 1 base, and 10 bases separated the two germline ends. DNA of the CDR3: TGTGCCAGCAGCGTAGTCCCCACAGAGAACACCGGGGAGCTGTTTTTT. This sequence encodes CASSVVPTENTGELFF.

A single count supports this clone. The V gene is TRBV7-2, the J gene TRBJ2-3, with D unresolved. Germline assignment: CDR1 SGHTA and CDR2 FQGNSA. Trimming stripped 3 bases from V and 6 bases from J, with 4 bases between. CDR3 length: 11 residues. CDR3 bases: TGTGCCAGCAGCTTTGGCGATACGCAGTATTTT. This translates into CASSFGDTQYF.

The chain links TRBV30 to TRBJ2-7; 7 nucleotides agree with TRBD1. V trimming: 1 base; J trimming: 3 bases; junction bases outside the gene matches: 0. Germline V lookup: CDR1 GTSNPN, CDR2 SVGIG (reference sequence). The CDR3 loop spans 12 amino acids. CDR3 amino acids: CAWSDRGYEQYF. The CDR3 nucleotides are TGTGCCTGGAGTGACAGGGGCTACGAGCAGTACTTC.

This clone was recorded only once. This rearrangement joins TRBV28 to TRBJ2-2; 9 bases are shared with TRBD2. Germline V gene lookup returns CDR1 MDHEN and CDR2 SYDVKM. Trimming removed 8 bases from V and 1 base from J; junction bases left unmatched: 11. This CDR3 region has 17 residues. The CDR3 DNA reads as TGTGCCAGCGTTCGACTAGCGGAGCACCGGAACACCGGGGAGCTGTTTTTT. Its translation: CASVRLAEHRNTGELFF.

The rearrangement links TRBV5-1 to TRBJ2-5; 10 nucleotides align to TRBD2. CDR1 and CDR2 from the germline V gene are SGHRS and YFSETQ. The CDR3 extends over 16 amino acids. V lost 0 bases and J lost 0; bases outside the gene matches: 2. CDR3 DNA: TGCGCCAGCAGCTTGGGAGCGGGGGGGTACCAAGAGACCCAGTACTTC. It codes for CASSLGAGGYQETQYF.